This is a list of T cell receptor beta chains from one sample in a study of early stage breast cancer tumors. Produced via immunoSEQ multiplex PCR; TCRdb's table is partial and in-frame only. The sample records 25,000 to 35,000 clones, about 59% being singletons. The sequencing input was breast tumor tissue. Source of these receptors: a person aged 45 to 60 with breast cancer. The CDR3 runs from the conserved cysteine through the conserved F or W. Each record gives: J gene, V gene, D gene, clone size, CDR3 protein, CDR3 DNA. D genes are given only for firm matches. The size entry is marked missing in some rows and otherwise reads once, few, many or a size class.

J gene: TRBJ2-3; V gene: TRBV5-4; D gene: TRBD2; clone size: many; CDR3 protein: CASSLAGGDTQYF; CDR3 DNA: TGTGCCAGCAGCTTGGCCGGGGGGGATACGCAGTATTTT
J gene: TRBJ1-1; V gene: TRBV2; D gene: TRBD1; clone size: NA; CDR3 protein: CASRGIRTGWGREATEAFF; CDR3 DNA: TGTGCCAGCAGGGGAATACGGACAGGGTGGGGAAGGGAGGCCACTGAAGCTTTCTTT
J gene: TRBJ1-1; V gene: TRBV6-1; D gene: TRBD1; clone size: NA; CDR3 protein: CASSEGTQGKAFF; CDR3 DNA: TGTGCCAGCAGTGAAGGAACACAGGGGAAAGCTTTCTTT
J gene: TRBJ1-1; V gene: TRBV14; D gene: NA; clone size: NA; CDR3 protein: CASSPPGRYTEAFF; CDR3 DNA: TGTGCCAGCAGCCCCCCCGGCAGATACACTGAAGCTTTCTTT
J gene: TRBJ2-1; V gene: TRBV19; D gene: NA; clone size: NA; CDR3 protein: CASSLRPSDRLVSRNNEQFF; CDR3 DNA: TGTGCCAGTAGTCTTAGACCTTCCGACAGGCTAGTCTCTAGGAACAATGAGCAGTTCTTC
J gene: TRBJ2-7; V gene: TRBV19; D gene: TRBD2; clone size: few; CDR3 protein: CASSSIAGGPYEQYF; CDR3 DNA: TGTGCCAGTAGTTCTATAGCGGGAGGTCCCTACGAGCAGTACTTC
J gene: TRBJ2-4; V gene: TRBV5-4; D gene: NA; clone size: NA; CDR3 protein: CASGTQNIQYF; CDR3 DNA: TGTGCCAGCGGAACTCAGAACATTCAGTACTTC
J gene: TRBJ1-4; V gene: TRBV18; D gene: TRBD1; clone size: NA; CDR3 protein: CASSPGTGQEKLFF; CDR3 DNA: TGTGCCAGCTCACCTGGGACAGGCCAGGAAAAACTGTTTTTT
J gene: TRBJ2-1; V gene: TRBV4-1; D gene: NA; clone size: NA; CDR3 protein: CASSQDPRQLRLFF; CDR3 DNA: TGCGCCAGCAGCCAAGATCCCCGGCAGTTGAGGCTGTTCTTC
J gene: TRBJ2-3; V gene: TRBV4-2; D gene: NA; clone size: few; CDR3 protein: CASSQEWVTDTQYF; CDR3 DNA: TGTGCCAGCAGCCAAGAATGGGTCACAGATACGCAGTATTTT
J gene: TRBJ2-3; V gene: TRBV2; D gene: NA; clone size: once; CDR3 protein: CASSLGSRTDTQYF; CDR3 DNA: TGTGCCAGCAGTCTAGGATCGCGCACAGATACGCAGTATTTT
J gene: TRBJ2-3; V gene: TRBV10-3; D gene: NA; clone size: few; CDR3 protein: CAISESAGRAQYF; CDR3 DNA: TGTGCCATCAGTGAGTCGGCTGGAAGAGCGCAGTATTTT
J gene: TRBJ2-1; V gene: TRBV10-2; D gene: NA; clone size: few; CDR3 protein: CASSRQGGNEQFF; CDR3 DNA: TGCGCCAGCAGTCGTCAGGGTGGGAATGAGCAGTTCTTC
J gene: TRBJ2-3; V gene: TRBV5-1; D gene: TRBD2; clone size: NA; CDR3 protein: CASSSTGTSGRSKADTQYF; CDR3 DNA: TGCGCCAGCAGCTCAACCGGGACTAGCGGGAGGTCTAAGGCAGATACGCAGTATTTT
J gene: TRBJ1-4; V gene: TRBV28; D gene: TRBD1; clone size: NA; CDR3 protein: CASSAAGGATNEKLFF; CDR3 DNA: TGTGCCAGCAGCGCCGCAGGGGGAGCAACTAATGAAAAACTGTTTTTT
J gene: TRBJ2-3; V gene: TRBV7-2; D gene: NA; clone size: NA; CDR3 protein: CASQSRPGTDTQYF; CDR3 DNA: TGTGCCAGCCAGAGTCGTCCGGGCACAGATACGCAGTATTTT
J gene: TRBJ1-5; V gene: TRBV7-9; D gene: NA; clone size: medium-sized; CDR3 protein: CASSLGGDFQPQHF; CDR3 DNA: TGTGCCAGCAGCTTAGGGGGGGATTTCCAGCCCCAGCATTTT
J gene: TRBJ2-2; V gene: TRBV14; D gene: NA; clone size: few; CDR3 protein: CASSQGVTGELFF; CDR3 DNA: TGTGCCAGCAGCCAGGGGGTTACCGGGGAGCTGTTTTTT
J gene: TRBJ1-1; V gene: TRBV29-1; D gene: NA; clone size: NA; CDR3 protein: CSVITVSMNTEAFF; CDR3 DNA: TGCAGCGTTATAACGGTATCGATGAACACTGAAGCTTTCTTT
J gene: TRBJ2-5; V gene: TRBV7-5; D gene: NA; clone size: NA; CDR3 protein: CARRPAGVETQYF; CDR3 DNA: TGTGCCAGAAGGCCAGCGGGAGTAGAGACCCAGTACTTC
J gene: TRBJ2-6; V gene: TRBV11-2; D gene: NA; clone size: NA; CDR3 protein: CASDPTSGANVLTF; CDR3 DNA: TGTGCCAGCGACCCAACCTCTGGGGCCAACGTCCTGACTTTC
J gene: TRBJ1-5; V gene: TRBV5-5; D gene: NA; clone size: few; CDR3 protein: CASSQDSNQPQHF; CDR3 DNA: TGTGCCAGCAGCCAAGACAGCAATCAGCCCCAGCATTTT
J gene: TRBJ1-3; V gene: TRBV27; D gene: NA; clone size: NA; CDR3 protein: CASSAWTGRTGGNTIYF; CDR3 DNA: TGTGCCAGCAGTGCCTGGACGGGGCGGACGGGCGGAAACACCATATATTTT
J gene: TRBJ2-7; V gene: TRBV7-7; D gene: NA; clone size: NA; CDR3 protein: CASSLQQNYEQYF; CDR3 DNA: TGTGCTAGCAGCTTACAACAGAACTACGAGCAGTACTTC
J gene: TRBJ2-3; V gene: TRBV7-7; D gene: NA; clone size: few; CDR3 protein: CASSLGSTDTQYF; CDR3 DNA: TGTGCTAGCAGCTTAGGAAGCACAGATACGCAGTATTTT
J gene: TRBJ2-1; V gene: TRBV29-1; D gene: TRBD2; clone size: NA; CDR3 protein: CSVDRLAGLDEQFF; CDR3 DNA: TGCAGCGTCGATAGACTAGCGGGACTAGATGAGCAGTTCTTC
J gene: TRBJ2-1; V gene: TRBV5-1; D gene: TRBD2; clone size: NA; CDR3 protein: CASSQTSAGGEQFF; CDR3 DNA: TGCGCCAGCAGCCAGACTAGCGCGGGGGGTGAGCAGTTCTTC
J gene: TRBJ2-5; V gene: TRBV9; D gene: NA; clone size: NA; CDR3 protein: CASSVDGAGGETQYF; CDR3 DNA: TGTGCCAGCAGCGTAGATGGGGCCGGAGGAGAGACCCAGTACTTC
J gene: TRBJ2-3; V gene: TRBV5-3; D gene: NA; clone size: NA; CDR3 protein: CASSFSGADTQYF; CDR3 DNA: TGTGCCAGCAGCTTCTCGGGGGCAGATACGCAGTATTTT
J gene: TRBJ2-1; V gene: TRBV27; D gene: TRBD2; clone size: NA; CDR3 protein: CASSGGLAGDSYNEQFF; CDR3 DNA: TGTGCCAGCAGTGGCGGACTAGCGGGAGATTCCTACAATGAGCAGTTCTTC
J gene: TRBJ1-1; V gene: TRBV29-1; D gene: NA; clone size: NA; CDR3 protein: CYAALLNTEAFF; CDR3 DNA: TGTTACGCAGCCCTGTTGAACACTGAAGCTTTCTTT
J gene: TRBJ2-1; V gene: TRBV6-5; D gene: TRBD2; clone size: NA; CDR3 protein: CASSLTSGGGNEQFF; CDR3 DNA: TGTGCCAGCAGTTTGACTAGCGGGGGGGGGAATGAGCAGTTCTTC
J gene: TRBJ1-4; V gene: TRBV7-9; D gene: NA; clone size: NA; CDR3 protein: CASSLGTTENEKLFF; CDR3 DNA: TGTGCCAGCAGCTTAGGAACGACAGAGAATGAAAAACTGTTTTTT
J gene: TRBJ1-4; V gene: TRBV5-1; D gene: TRBD1; clone size: NA; CDR3 protein: CASSFRQGTNEKLFF; CDR3 DNA: TGCGCCAGCAGCTTTAGACAGGGAACTAATGAAAAACTGTTTTTT
J gene: TRBJ2-7; V gene: TRBV4-3; D gene: NA; clone size: NA; CDR3 protein: CASSQDLTAYEQYF; CDR3 DNA: TGCGCCAGCAGCCAAGATCTGACAGCCTACGAGCAGTACTTC
J gene: TRBJ2-3; V gene: TRBV7-9; D gene: NA; clone size: NA; CDR3 protein: CASSSPRGTDTQYF; CDR3 DNA: TGTGCCAGCAGCTCTCCTCGAGGCACAGATACGCAGTATTTT
J gene: TRBJ2-7; V gene: TRBV7-9; D gene: TRBD2; clone size: NA; CDR3 protein: CASSIVGLADEQYF; CDR3 DNA: TGTGCCAGCAGCATAGTTGGACTAGCCGACGAGCAGTACTTC
J gene: TRBJ1-5; V gene: TRBV10-3; D gene: NA; clone size: once; CDR3 protein: CASSELGGRSNQPQHF; CDR3 DNA: TGTGCCAGCAGTGAATTGGGGGGCAGGAGCAATCAGCCCCAGCATTTT
J gene: TRBJ2-2; V gene: TRBV5-1; D gene: TRBD2; clone size: NA; CDR3 protein: CASSLKASGRAVTGELFF; CDR3 DNA: TGCGCCAGCAGCTTGAAGGCTAGCGGGAGGGCCGTAACCGGGGAGCTGTTTTTT
J gene: TRBJ1-4; V gene: TRBV19; D gene: NA; clone size: NA; CDR3 protein: CASSIRERHPEKLFF; CDR3 DNA: TGTGCCAGTAGTATAAGGGAGAGACACCCTGAAAAACTGTTTTTT
J gene: TRBJ2-1; V gene: TRBV5-5; D gene: TRBD1; clone size: NA; CDR3 protein: CASSLWGQAHNEQFF; CDR3 DNA: TGTGCCAGCAGCTTGTGGGGACAGGCCCACAATGAGCAGTTCTTC
J gene: TRBJ2-1; V gene: TRBV4-3; D gene: TRBD2; clone size: NA; CDR3 protein: CASSHGLAGKWNEQFF; CDR3 DNA: TGCGCCAGCAGCCACGGACTAGCGGGAAAATGGAATGAGCAGTTCTTC
J gene: TRBJ2-2; V gene: TRBV9; D gene: TRBD2; clone size: few; CDR3 protein: CASSVGVSGRSTGELFF; CDR3 DNA: TGTGCCAGCAGCGTAGGGGTTAGCGGGAGGTCAACCGGGGAGCTGTTTTTT
J gene: TRBJ2-7; V gene: TRBV7-9; D gene: NA; clone size: NA; CDR3 protein: CASSRDGYTYEQYF; CDR3 DNA: TGTGCCAGCAGCCGGGACGGGTACACCTACGAGCAGTACTTC
J gene: TRBJ2-4; V gene: TRBV7-2; D gene: TRBD2; clone size: NA; CDR3 protein: CASSPGTSGAKNIQYF; CDR3 DNA: TGTGCCAGCAGCCCAGGGACTAGCGGAGCCAAAAACATTCAGTACTTC